Listed below are T cell receptor beta chains from one sample, sequenced in a study of blood T cell repertoires in COVID-19. Some clones are missing from TCRdb's copy, which holds only in-frame ones; the method was immunoSEQ multiplex PCR. The data hold roughly 120,000 clones, with less than 85% observed a single time. Input material: peripheral blood. The source of these receptors is a woman aged 80 or over with acute or convalescent COVID-19. Each CDR3 is given with its conserved first and last residue. Each record gives: J gene, clone size, D gene, V gene, CDR3 protein, CDR3 DNA. The D gene is left open where the match is weak. Clone size is given for some rows only: seen once, a few or many times, or a class if the clone is expanded.

TRBJ2-1 | NA | NA | TRBV6-6 | CASSDRTFGPTNEQFF | TGTGCCAGCAGCGACCGGACTTTTGGACCCACCAATGAGCAGTTCTTC
TRBJ2-7 | NA | TRBD1 | TRBV5-1 | CASSSKRTGTVFTYEQYF | TGCGCCAGCAGCTCGAAAAGGACAGGGACAGTTTTCACCTACGAGCAGTACTTC
TRBJ1-1 | NA | NA | TRBV5-1 | CASSSTTEGFAEAFF | TGCGCCAGCAGCTCCACCACCGAGGGATTTGCTGAAGCTTTCTTT
TRBJ2-3 | NA | TRBD1 | TRBV2 | CATSDRDPDTQYF | TGTGCCACCTCGGACAGGGATCCAGATACGCAGTATTTT
TRBJ2-5 | NA | TRBD1 | TRBV10-1 | CASSPGQGAVETQYF | TGCGCCAGCAGTCCAGGACAGGGGGCAGTTGAGACCCAGTACTTC
TRBJ2-5 | NA | TRBD2 | TRBV9 | CASSPWGGSSETQYF | TGTGCCAGCAGCCCCTGGGGAGGGAGTTCTGAGACCCAGTACTTC
TRBJ2-7 | NA | NA | TRBV29-1 | CSVTQPVSYEQYF | TGCAGCGTTACACAACCCGTATCCTACGAGCAGTACTTC
TRBJ2-1 | NA | NA | TRBV6-1 | CASSEARNEQFF | TGTGCCAGCAGTGAAGCCAGGAATGAGCAGTTCTTC
TRBJ2-7 | NA | TRBD1 | TRBV7-8 | CASSTGAGRGFYEQYF | TGTGCCAGCAGCACCGGTGCGGGCAGGGGGTTTTACGAGCAGTACTTC
TRBJ2-3 | NA | NA | TRBV21-1 | CASSKDVYGTQYF | TGTGCCAGCAGCAAAGATGTCTACGGTACGCAGTATTTT
TRBJ1-3 | NA | TRBD1 | TRBV29-1 | CSVGTGPGNTIYF | TGCAGCGTGGGGACAGGACCTGGAAACACCATATATTTT
TRBJ1-4 | NA | NA | TRBV5-1 | CASSLVGNPNEKLFF | TGCGCCAGCAGCTTGGTCGGGAATCCTAATGAAAAACTGTTTTTT
TRBJ1-6 | NA | NA | TRBV4-2 | CASSQDRTRATYNSPLHF | TGTGCCAGCAGCCAAGATCGAACTCGCGCCACGTATAATTCACCCCTCCACTTT
TRBJ2-7 | NA | TRBD2 | TRBV6-2/TRBV6-3 | CASSGTSGSYEQYF | TGTGCCAGCAGTGGGACTAGCGGGAGCTACGAGCAGTACTTC
TRBJ1-1 | few | NA | TRBV10-2 | CASRPQGNNPEAFF | TGCGCCAGCAGGCCCCAGGGGAACAACCCTGAAGCTTTCTTT
TRBJ2-2 | NA | NA | TRBV3-1/TRBV3-2 | CASSQAVDTGELFF | TGTGCCAGCAGCCAAGCTGTCGACACCGGGGAGCTGTTTTTT
TRBJ1-2 | NA | NA | TRBV6-5 | CASTHEQRSGYTF | TGTGCCAGCACCCATGAGCAGCGCAGCGGCTACACCTTC
TRBJ2-1 | NA | NA | TRBV27 | CASSPWGEGGGEQFF | TGTGCCAGCAGCCCCTGGGGAGAGGGGGGGGGTGAGCAGTTCTTC
TRBJ1-5 | NA | TRBD1 | TRBV28 | CASSLPARGQHF | TGTGCCAGCAGTTTACCGGCCAGGGGGCAGCATTTT
TRBJ1-2 | NA | NA | TRBV19 | CASSIIGYRGAGGYTF | TGTGCCAGTAGTATCATCGGCTATAGGGGCGCGGGGGGCTACACCTTC
TRBJ2-5 | NA | NA | TRBV7-2 | CASSIRVVETQYF | TGTGCCAGCAGCATCAGGGTTGTAGAGACCCAGTACTTC
TRBJ2-5 | NA | TRBD2 | TRBV28 | CASRPSGRGETQYF | TGTGCCAGCCGCCCGAGCGGGAGAGGGGAGACCCAGTACTTC
TRBJ1-1 | NA | NA | TRBV11-3 | CASSLSVDTEAFF | TGTGCCAGCAGCTTATCGGTTGACACTGAAGCTTTCTTT
TRBJ1-5 | NA | TRBD1 | TRBV29-1 | CSAQTGAEQPQHF | TGCAGCGCACAGACAGGGGCGGAACAGCCCCAGCATTTT
TRBJ2-3 | few | TRBD2 | TRBV6-5 | CASSPGLAHTQYF | TGTGCCAGCAGCCCGGGACTAGCCCATACGCAGTATTTT
TRBJ2-3 | NA | TRBD1 | TRBV2 | CASSRQGSTDTQYF | TGTGCCAGCAGCCGACAGGGGAGCACAGATACGCAGTATTTT
TRBJ2-7 | NA | TRBD1 | TRBV5-5 | CASSQGTGASSAYEQYF | TGTGCCAGCAGCCAGGGGACAGGGGCCTCCTCCGCCTACGAGCAGTACTTC
TRBJ2-5 | NA | NA | TRBV3-1/TRBV3-2 | CASRHRGETQYF | TGTGCCAGCAGGCATCGGGGTGAGACCCAGTACTTC
TRBJ1-4 | NA | NA | TRBV5-1 | CASSLEGLGNEKLFF | TGCGCCAGCAGCTTGGAGGGGTTGGGTAATGAAAAACTGTTTTTT
TRBJ1-4 | NA | NA | TRBV4-1 | CASSSVGGSFEKLFF | TGCGCCAGCAGTTCGGTAGGAGGATCATTCGAAAAACTGTTTTTT
TRBJ2-2 | NA | TRBD2 | TRBV3-1/TRBV3-2 | CASSQGLAGPWNTGELFF | TGTGCCAGCAGCCAGGGACTAGCGGGTCCATGGAACACCGGGGAGCTGTTTTTT
TRBJ2-1 | NA | TRBD2 | TRBV28 | CASSRLADLYNEQFF | TGTGCCAGCAGCCGACTAGCGGACCTATACAATGAGCAGTTCTTC
TRBJ2-1 | NA | TRBD2 | TRBV6-2/TRBV6-3 | CASSYSILLAGGNEQFF | TGTGCCAGCAGTTACTCTATCCTGCTAGCGGGGGGGAATGAGCAGTTCTTC
TRBJ1-5 | NA | TRBD1 | TRBV19 | CASSRGQGQPQHF | TGTGCCAGTAGCCGCGGACAGGGACAGCCCCAGCATTTT
TRBJ1-1 | once | NA | TRBV7-8 | CASSLRIQGKGTSEAFF | TGTGCCAGCAGCTTAAGGATCCAGGGGAAGGGTACTTCTGAAGCTTTCTTT
TRBJ1-2 | NA | NA | TRBV6-5 | CASSYPGGSSYGYTF | TGTGCCAGCAGTTACCCGGGGGGATCTAGCTATGGCTACACCTTC
TRBJ1-3 | NA | NA | TRBV3-1/TRBV3-2 | CASSVAGTLWNTIYF | TGTGCCAGCAGCGTAGCAGGGACTCTTTGGAACACCATATATTTT
TRBJ2-3 | NA | NA | TRBV2 | CASSGRKVPGQNALTDTQYF | TGTGCCAGCAGTGGGAGGAAGGTTCCGGGACAAAACGCACTCACAGATACGCAGTATTTT
TRBJ2-3 | NA | TRBD2 | TRBV9 | CASSVVWGGRDTQYF | TGTGCCAGCAGCGTAGTTTGGGGGGGACGGGATACGCAGTATTTT